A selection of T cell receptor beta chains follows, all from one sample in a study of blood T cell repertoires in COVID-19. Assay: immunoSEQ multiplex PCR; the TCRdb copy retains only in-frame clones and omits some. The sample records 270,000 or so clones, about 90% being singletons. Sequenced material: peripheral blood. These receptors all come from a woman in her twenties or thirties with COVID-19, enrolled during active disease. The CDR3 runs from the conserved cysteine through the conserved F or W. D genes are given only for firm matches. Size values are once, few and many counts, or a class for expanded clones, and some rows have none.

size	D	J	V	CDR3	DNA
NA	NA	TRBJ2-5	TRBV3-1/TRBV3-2	CASSQGGETQYF	TGTGCCAGCAGCCAAGGAGGTGAGACCCAGTACTTC
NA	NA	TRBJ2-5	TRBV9	CASSVDMWEETQYF	TGTGCCAGCAGCGTAGATATGTGGGAGGAGACCCAGTACTTC
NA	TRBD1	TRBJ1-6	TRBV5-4	CASSLAGQGKSPLHF	TGTGCCAGCAGCTTGGCAGGACAGGGTAAATCACCCCTCCACTTT
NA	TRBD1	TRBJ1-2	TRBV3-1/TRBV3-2	CASSQLRGWGYGYTF	TGTGCCAGCAGCCAGCTCAGGGGGTGGGGCTATGGCTACACCTTC
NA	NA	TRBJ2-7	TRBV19	CASSIGTEAYEQYF	TGTGCCAGTAGTATAGGGACAGAGGCCTACGAGCAGTACTTC
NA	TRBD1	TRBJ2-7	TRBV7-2	CASTLSRGSAQEQYF	TGTGCCAGCACCCTCAGCAGGGGGTCGGCCCAAGAGCAGTACTTC
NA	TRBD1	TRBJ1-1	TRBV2	CASTPTGGPAFEAFF	TGTGCCAGCACCCCGACAGGGGGCCCCGCATTTGAAGCTTTCTTT
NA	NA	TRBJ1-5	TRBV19	CASDSLAGAGSNQPQHF	TGTGCCAGTGACTCCCTCGCGGGGGCAGGAAGCAATCAGCCCCAGCATTTT
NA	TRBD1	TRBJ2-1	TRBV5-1	CASSFAGGEQFF	TGCGCCAGCAGCTTCGCAGGGGGTGAGCAGTTCTTC
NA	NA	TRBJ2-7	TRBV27	CASSLSRGLGSYEQYF	TGTGCCAGCAGTTTATCGCGCGGTCTCGGGTCCTACGAGCAGTACTTC
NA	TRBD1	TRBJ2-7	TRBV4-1	CASSQTGTGYNEQYF	TGCGCCAGCAGCCAAACCGGGACAGGGTACAACGAGCAGTACTTC
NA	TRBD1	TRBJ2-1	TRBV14	CASSQELRGRNEQFF	TGTGCCAGCAGCCAAGAGTTGAGGGGGCGCAATGAGCAGTTCTTC
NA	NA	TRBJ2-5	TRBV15	CATSHSGETQYF	TGTGCCACCAGTCACTCCGGGGAGACCCAGTACTTC
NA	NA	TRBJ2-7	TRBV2	CASSEGRSSYEQYF	TGTGCCAGCAGTGAGGGTAGGAGCTCCTACGAGCAGTACTTC
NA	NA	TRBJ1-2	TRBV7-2	CASSLTGYGYTF	TGTGCCAGCAGCTTAACAGGGTATGGCTACACCTTC
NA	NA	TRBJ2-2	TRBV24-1	CATSDRGLGATGELFF	TGTGCCACCAGTGACCGGGGACTCGGAGCCACCGGGGAGCTGTTTTTT
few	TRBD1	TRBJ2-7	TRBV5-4	CASSSAGTGRSEQYF	TGTGCCAGCAGCTCCGCCGGGACAGGGCGGTCTGAGCAGTACTTC
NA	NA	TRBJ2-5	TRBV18	CASSPSGLDTQYF	TGTGCCAGCTCTCCGAGCGGACTCGACACCCAGTACTTC
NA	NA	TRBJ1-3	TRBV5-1	CASSPGTRGNTIYF	TGCGCCAGCAGCCCCGGGACTAGGGGAAACACCATATATTTT
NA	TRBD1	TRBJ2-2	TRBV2	CASISQGATGELFF	TGTGCCAGCATCTCGCAGGGGGCCACCGGGGAGCTGTTTTTT
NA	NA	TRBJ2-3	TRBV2	CASSVQESTDTQYF	TGTGCCAGCAGTGTACAGGAAAGCACAGATACGCAGTATTTT
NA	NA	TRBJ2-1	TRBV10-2	CATIRGAAYNEQFF	TGCGCCACCATACGGGGGGCCGCCTACAATGAGCAGTTCTTC
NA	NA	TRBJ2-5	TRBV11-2	CASSLLRGQETQYF	TGTGCCAGCAGCTTATTACGGGGACAAGAGACCCAGTACTTC
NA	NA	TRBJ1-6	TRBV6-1	CASSEPSELTPLHF	TGTGCCAGCAGTGAACCCTCTGAGTTAACACCCCTCCACTTT
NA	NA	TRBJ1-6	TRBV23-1	CASTPQQGVSSPLHF	TGCGCCAGCACACCGCAGCAGGGTGTGAGTTCACCCCTCCACTTT
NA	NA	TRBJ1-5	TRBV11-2	CASSGQLGQPQHF	TGTGCCAGCAGTGGACAGTTGGGTCAGCCCCAGCATTTT
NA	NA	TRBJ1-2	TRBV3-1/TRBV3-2	CASSQSTGYYGYTF	TGTGCCAGCAGCCAATCCACAGGCTACTATGGCTACACCTTC